These T cell receptor beta chains were read from a single sample in a study of cytomegalovirus exposure and HLA in healthy donors. Clones were sequenced by immunoSEQ multiplex PCR, and TCRdb holds only the in-frame ones, with some missing. The table has approximately 140,000 clones, around 90% seen once. Sample: PBMCs. The receptors shown here come from a woman aged 35 to 49 in good health and CMV-seronegative. CDR3s include the opening cysteine and the closing phenylalanine or tryptophan. The order of the fields is D gene, V gene, J gene, clone size, CDR3 protein, CDR3 DNA. A D gene is named only where the DNA matches it firmly. The size entry is marked missing in some rows and otherwise reads once, few, many or a size class.

.	TRBV7-6	TRBJ2-3	few	CASSLTADTQYF	TGTGCCAGCAGCTTAACTGCAGATACGCAGTATTTT
.	TRBV6-5	TRBJ1-6	.	CASRPPAESPLHF	TGTGCCAGCAGACCCCCCGCGGAATCACCCCTCCACTTT
.	TRBV11-1	TRBJ2-7	.	CASSLATGFYYEQYF	TGTGCCAGCAGCTTAGCTACAGGGTTCTACTACGAGCAGTACTTC
.	TRBV27	TRBJ2-7	.	CASSFTPLNYEQYF	TGTGCCAGCAGTTTTACACCCCTAAACTACGAGCAGTACTTC
TRBD1	TRBV11-3	TRBJ2-6	once	CASSLRDRGYLGANVLTF	TGTGCCAGCAGCCTCCGGGACAGGGGATACCTGGGGGCCAACGTCCTGACTTTC
.	TRBV5-1	TRBJ1-4	few	CASAVLATNEKLFF	TGCGCCAGTGCCGTACTTGCAACTAATGAAAAACTGTTTTTT
.	TRBV7-9	TRBJ2-1	.	CASTYFGSIDNEQFF	TGTGCCAGCACCTATTTTGGGAGTATCGACAATGAGCAGTTCTTC
.	TRBV11-2	TRBJ1-6	.	CASSAGQVSYNSPLHF	TGTGCCAGCAGCGCGGGCCAGGTCTCCTATAATTCACCCCTCCACTTT
.	TRBV7-8	TRBJ1-5	.	CASSFGVTHQPQHF	TGTGCCAGCAGCTTCGGTGTCACTCATCAGCCCCAGCATTTT
TRBD1	TRBV10-3	TRBJ1-2	.	CAISLQTGGADYGYTF	TGTGCCATCAGCCTCCAGACAGGGGGCGCCGACTATGGCTACACCTTC
TRBD2	TRBV5-4	TRBJ2-3	.	CASSSSSGSTDTQYF	TGTGCCAGCAGCTCCTCTAGCGGAAGCACAGATACGCAGTATTTT
.	TRBV6-1	TRBJ2-7	.	CASSELGSYEQYF	TGTGCCAGCAGTGAACTCGGGAGCTACGAGCAGTACTTC
TRBD1	TRBV13	TRBJ1-4	.	CASSFRETGAGEKLFF	TGTGCCAGCAGCTTCCGGGAAACAGGGGCGGGGGAAAAACTGTTTTTT
.	TRBV28	TRBJ1-2	.	CASSKERGGYTF	TGTGCCAGCAGTAAGGAACGGGGTGGCTACACCTTC
.	TRBV5-1	TRBJ2-3	.	CASSFPGGRTDTQYF	TGCGCCAGCAGCTTCCCTGGAGGTCGCACAGATACGCAGTATTTT
.	TRBV7-9	TRBJ2-3	.	CASSYTTDTQYF	TGTGCCAGCAGCTACACGACAGATACGCAGTATTTT
.	TRBV6-6	TRBJ2-6	.	CASRPGTGANVLTF	TGTGCCAGCAGGCCAGGGACTGGGGCCAACGTCCTGACTTTC
.	TRBV7-9	TRBJ2-7	.	CASSLGTGRYGQYF	TGTGCCAGCAGCCTTGGGACTGGCAGGTACGGGCAGTACTTC
.	TRBV11-3	TRBJ1-1	.	CASSLGGVQTEAFF	TGTGCCAGCAGCCTCGGAGGGGTCCAGACTGAAGCTTTCTTT
TRBD1	TRBV7-9	TRBJ2-4	.	CASRSRTGPPDF	TGTGCCAGCAGATCAAGGACAGGCCCCCCGGACTTC
.	TRBV6-5	TRBJ1-3	.	CASSSGGHGNTIYF	TGTGCCAGCAGTTCGGGGGGGCATGGAAACACCATATATTTT
.	TRBV11-2	TRBJ2-5	.	CASSFNFPQETQYF	TGTGCCAGCAGCTTCAACTTTCCCCAAGAGACCCAGTACTTC
TRBD1	TRBV6-6	TRBJ2-1	.	CASRLGGAHNEQFF	TGTGCCAGCAGACTAGGGGGCGCCCACAATGAGCAGTTCTTC
TRBD1	TRBV28	TRBJ1-2	.	CASSSSGTGFWGGYTF	TGTGCCAGCAGTTCATCCGGGACAGGGTTCTGGGGGGGCTACACCTTC
TRBD2	TRBV5-4	TRBJ2-3	.	CASSGSGASTDTQYF	TGTGCCAGCAGCGGTAGCGGGGCTAGCACAGATACGCAGTATTTT
.	TRBV6-5	TRBJ2-3	once	CASSYSIRGDTQYF	TGTGCCAGCAGTTACTCGATTCGCGGAGATACGCAGTATTTT
.	TRBV7-7	TRBJ2-5	.	CASSLSSAEGVTQYF	TGTGCCAGCAGCTTATCATCCGCGGAAGGTGTGACCCAGTACTTC
TRBD2	TRBV7-8	TRBJ2-3	.	CASSSDGSSGSTDTQYF	TGTGCCAGCAGCTCCGACGGGTCTAGCGGGAGCACAGATACGCAGTATTTT
.	TRBV28	TRBJ2-5	.	CASRTIETQYF	TGTGCCAGCAGGACTATCGAGACCCAGTACTTC
TRBD2	TRBV7-6	TRBJ2-1	.	CASSPLAAEPYNGQFF	TGTGCCAGCAGCCCGCTAGCGGCTGAACCCTACAATGGGCAGTTCTTC
.	TRBV28	TRBJ2-7	.	CASSFDSDISYEQYF	TGTGCCAGCAGTTTTGATTCGGACATTTCCTACGAGCAGTACTTC
.	TRBV18	TRBJ1-3	.	CASSPQGKMVRNTIYF	TGTGCCAGCTCACCGCAGGGGAAGATGGTCAGAAACACCATATATTTT
TRBD2	TRBV10-3	TRBJ2-7	once	CAISGAGGEQYF	TGTGCCATCAGTGGGGCGGGGGGCGAGCAGTACTTC
.	TRBV5-1	TRBJ2-3	.	CASSLDWGLTDTQYF	TGCGCCAGCAGCTTGGACTGGGGCCTCACAGATACGCAGTATTTT
.	TRBV5-1	TRBJ2-7	.	CASSGRDSYISYEQYF	TGCGCCAGCAGCGGGCGGGACAGCTACATCTCCTACGAGCAGTACTTC
.	TRBV5-1	TRBJ2-5	.	CASSFGGAETQYF	TGCGCCAGCAGCTTTGGGGGGGCCGAGACCCAGTACTTC
.	TRBV6-1	TRBJ1-4	.	CASSDSGVTGLFF	TGTGCCAGCAGTGACAGTGGCGTTACAGGACTGTTTTTT
TRBD2	TRBV7-2	TRBJ2-3	.	CASSLGVSGRAADTQYF	TGTGCCAGCAGCTTAGGGGTTAGCGGGAGGGCCGCAGATACGCAGTATTTT
.	TRBV6-1	TRBJ2-7	.	CASSDFGRAYEQYF	TGTGCCAGCAGTGATTTTGGCAGGGCCTACGAGCAGTACTTC
.	TRBV12-2	TRBJ2-7	.	CASRYRDSSYEQYF	TGTGCAAGTCGCTATCGGGACAGCTCCTACGAGCAGTACTTC
TRBD2	TRBV9	TRBJ2-3	.	CASSVGGGRWTDTQYF	TGTGCCAGCAGCGTAGGAGGCGGGAGATGGACAGATACGCAGTATTTT
.	TRBV7-8	TRBJ1-2	.	CASRQRSGDSYGYTF	TGTGCCAGCAGACAACGATCCGGGGACTCCTATGGCTACACCTTC
TRBD2	TRBV5-1	TRBJ2-5	.	CASSYGTRGETQYF	TGCGCCAGCAGCTACGGGACTAGAGGGGAGACCCAGTACTTC
TRBD1	TRBV5-1	TRBJ2-7	.	CASSFAGTGVHEQYF	TGCGCCAGCAGCTTCGCCGGGACAGGGGTCCACGAGCAGTACTTC
.	TRBV30	TRBJ2-3	.	CAWSTGVTDTQYF	TGTGCCTGGAGCACCGGTGTGACAGATACGCAGTATTTT
TRBD1	TRBV10-3	TRBJ2-2	.	CAISWDSPISGELFF	TGTGCCATCAGCTGGGACAGCCCCATTAGCGGGGAGCTGTTTTTT
.	TRBV6-5	TRBJ1-5	.	CASSFRTENQPQHF	TGTGCCAGCAGTTTCCGGACTGAGAATCAGCCCCAGCATTTT
.	TRBV6-6	TRBJ1-3	.	CASKDRGNSGNTIYF	TGTGCCAGCAAAGATCGGGGGAACTCTGGAAACACCATATATTTT
.	TRBV7-9	TRBJ2-7	.	CASSGGTFPYEQYF	TGTGCCAGCAGCGGCGGGACTTTCCCTTACGAGCAGTACTTC
TRBD2	TRBV15	TRBJ2-1	.	CATSRDKAGGGYNEQFF	TGTGCCACCAGCAGAGATAAGGCGGGAGGAGGATACAATGAGCAGTTCTTC
.	TRBV5-1	TRBJ2-2	.	CASSSTGPGTGELFF	TGCGCCAGCAGCTCGACAGGACCTGGGACCGGGGAGCTGTTTTTT
.	TRBV5-4	TRBJ2-1	.	CASSLNQGLGEQFF	TGTGCCAGCAGCTTGAATCAGGGGCTGGGTGAGCAGTTCTTC
TRBD1	TRBV7-8	TRBJ1-6	once	CASSPRTGFDNSPLHF	TGTGCCAGCAGCCCGAGGACAGGTTTTGATAATTCACCCCTCCACTTT
.	TRBV7-2	TRBJ1-3	.	CASSFHFTTGSSGNTIYF	TGTGCCAGCAGCTTCCACTTTACCACAGGGTCCTCTGGAAACACCATATATTTT